A single sample is the source of the 29 T cell receptor beta chains below, sequenced in a study of T cells after yellow fever vaccination. TCRdb re-called the 5' RACE reads with MiXCR, one entry per CDR3 protein. This sample has 300,000 or so distinct CDR3 sequences; about 6.9% occur once, and the top ten carry roughly 19%. The sequencing used PBMCs, collected around 45 days after the first yellow fever vaccination. These receptors originate from a man between 18 and 35 years old who received the YFV17D yellow fever vaccine.

The table lists this clonotype with a few counts. J is TRBJ1-2 and V is TRBV9, with D unclear. The CDR3 spans 15 residues. Trimming stripped 4 bases from V and 8 bases from J, with 21 bases between. Germline V gene data show CDR1 as SGDLS and CDR2 as YYNGEE. The chain's CDR3 is CASSPGPVGEEGYTF. Written as DNA, the CDR3 is TGTGCCAGCAGCCCGGGCCCTGTTGGGGAGGAAGGCTACACCTTC.

This chain's CDR3 is CASSFRGTEQYV. For the CDR3, the DNA is TGTGCCAGCAGTTTCAGGGGAACCGAGCAGTACGTC. The chain has TRBV11-2 and TRBJ2-7, with D perhaps matching TRBD1 (6 bases). V shed 6 bases and J shed 6 bases, with 12 bases lying between them. Per the germline V gene, CDR1 is SGHAT and CDR2 is FQNNGV. The CDR3 covers 12 residues.

The CDR3 loop reads CASTKGGNTEAFF. The CDR3 DNA sequence: TGTGCCAGCACCAAGGGGGGGAACACTGAAGCTTTCTTT. The rearrangement links TRBV12-3 or TRBV12-4 to TRBJ1-1; tentatively, D is TRBD1 (6 bases). The CDR3 runs to 13 residues. V lost 7 bases and J lost 1, with 10 bases in between.

This clonotype was detected a few times. This chain links TRBV7-2 with TRBJ2-3; 9 bases line up with TRBD2. Looked up from germline, CDR1 is SGHTA and CDR2 is FQGNSA. Trimming cost V 4 bases and J 6 bases; bases outside gene matches: 11. The CDR3 sequence is 16 residues long. DNA for the CDR3: TGTGCCAGCAGCTCCGGGACTAGCATTGTGGGCGATACGCAGTATTTT. As protein: CASSSGTSIVGDTQYF.

This clonotype was observed many times. This sequence joins TRBV7-9 and TRBJ2-1; perhaps TRBD1 as D (5 bases). This CDR3 is built from 15 residues. From germline, CDR1 is SEHNR and CDR2 FQNEAQ (reference sequence). V was trimmed by 7 bases and J by 5 bases, leaving 18 bases between them. CDR3 sequence: CASTPTLDKNNEQFF. CDR3 DNA sequence: TGTGCCAGCACCCCTACCCTGGACAAAAACAATGAGCAGTTCTTC. Based on the CDR3 plus reference TRBV7-9 and TRBJ2-1, the full variable domain is DTGVSQNPRHKITKRGQNVTFRCDPISEHNRLYWYRQTLGQGPEFLTYFQNEAQLEKSRLLSDRFSAERPKGSFSTLEIQRTEQGDSAMYLCASTPTLDKNNEQFFGPGTRLTVL.

This clonotype has at least ten counts. This sequence joins TRBV12-3 or TRBV12-4 and TRBJ2-5; 13 positions match TRBD2. The junction had 6 bases not matched to a gene; V was cut back by 7 bases and J by 1 base. The CDR3 has 16 amino acids. The CDR3 sequence: CASTPRLAGGQETQYF. The CDR3, as DNA: TGTGCCAGCACTCCAAGACTAGCGGGGGGCCAAGAGACCCAGTACTTC.

In its sample, this clonotype was seen many times. CDR3 nucleotide sequence: TGTGCCACCAGCCGAAGGTCCTTCACAGATACGCAGTATTTT. Protein: CATSRRSFTDTQYF. The rearrangement uses TRBV15 and TRBJ2-3; D is undetermined. Deletions cut 5 bases from V and 2 bases from J, with 11 bases between. The V gene's germline CDR1 is LNHNV and CDR2 YYDKDF (reference sequence). This CDR3 comprises 14 residues.

This clonotype was picked up a small number of times. This chain uses TRBV5-1 with TRBJ2-1, with D perhaps TRBD2 (6 bases). Trimming pared 1 base from V and 6 bases from J, leaving 8 bases between. There are 13 residues in the CDR3. Germline assignment: CDR1 SGHRS and CDR2 YFSETQ. The CDR3 DNA reads as TGCGCCAGCAGCTTGTTCGGGAGCAATGAGCAGTTCTTC. Translated, it gives CASSLFGSNEQFF.

This clonotype was found a few times. V is TRBV20-1 and J is TRBJ1-2; no definite D call. The CDR3 is 11 residues long. From germline, CDR1 is DFQATT and CDR2 SNEGSKA (reference sequence). CDR3 in amino acids: CRARANYGYTF. CDR3 in DNA: TGCAGGGCGAGAGCGAACTATGGCTACACCTTC.

The rearrangement joins TRBV12-3 or TRBV12-4 to TRBJ2-7, with D possibly being TRBD1 or TRBD2 (6 bases each). This CDR3 region has 13 residues. The germline V and J ends were trimmed by 1 base and 7 bases, with 11 bases remaining between them. The CDR3 reads CASSLGGAQEQYF. The CDR3 DNA reads TGTGCCAGCAGTTTAGGGGGGGCTCAGGAGCAGTACTTC.

This clonotype was observed many times. The V gene is TRBV10-2, the J gene TRBJ1-2; possibly TRBD1 for D (6 bases). V was cut by 8 bases and J by 4 bases, with 14 bases left in between. Germline lookup yields CDR1 WSHSY and CDR2 SAAADI. The CDR3 is 13 amino acids. As DNA, the CDR3 is TGCGCCAGCGGTAACAGGGAACGCTATGGCTACACCTTC. Residues: CASGNRERYGYTF.

This clonotype was picked up many times. CDR3 sequence reads: CAISESTLETQYF. In DNA form, the CDR3 reads TGTGCCATCAGTGAGTCGACTCTCGAGACCCAGTACTTC. The V call is TRBV10-3, the J call TRBJ2-5; the D is unclear. Germline V lookup: CDR1 ENHRY, CDR2 SYGVKD. V gave up 0 bases and J gave up 5 bases, with 7 bases separating them. The CDR3 contains 13 residues.

A few counts support this clonotype. CDR3 coding DNA: TGTGCCAGCAGTTTTCTGAGGGGGCTTGAGCAGTACGTC. Encoded protein: CASSFLRGLEQYV. The V call is TRBV12-3 or TRBV12-4, the J call TRBJ2-7, with TRBD1 matching 7 bases. The ends lost 3 bases at V and 7 bases at J; junction bases unmatched: 6. The CDR3 has 13 residues.

The rearrangement joins TRBV9 to TRBJ1-2; D not certain. The CDR3 totals 16 residues. Germline CDR1 SGDLS, CDR2 YYNGEE. V lost 2 bases to trimming and J lost 7 bases, with 21 bases between them. DNA for the CDR3: TGTGCCAGCAGCGTTTCGCCAGGCCAAGAGGGAAGTGGCTACACCTTC. Its protein is CASSVSPGQEGSGYTF.

There are a few counts of this clonotype. The chain links TRBV12-3 or TRBV12-4 to TRBJ2-5; perhaps TRBD2 as D (7 bases). The CDR3 has 15 residues. V was shortened by 5 bases and J by 6 bases, with 19 bases between the two germline ends. CDR3 protein: CASSTRGAGGQTQYF. The CDR3 DNA reads TGTGCCAGCAGTACCCGGGGGGCCGGAGGACAGACCCAGTACTTC.

This clonotype was found a few times. The CDR3 reads CASAPLAGGLTDTQYF. The DNA of the CDR3 is TGTGCCAGCGCCCCGCTAGCGGGGGGCCTCACAGATACGCAGTATTTT. V gene TRBV5-8 combines with J gene TRBJ2-3; 11 nucleotides align to TRBD2. Germline V gene lookup returns CDR1 SGHTS and CDR2 YDEGEE. This CDR3 comprises 16 residues. V trimming: 7 bases; J trimming: 2 bases; junction bases outside the gene matches: 9.

The V gene is TRBV27, the J gene TRBJ2-3; D gene uncertain. Germline CDR1 and CDR2: MNHEY and SMNVEV (reference sequence). Trimming shortened V by 4 bases and J by 6 bases, and 17 bases separated the two germline ends. This CDR3 contains 15 residues. CDR3 nucleotide sequence: TGTGCCAGCAGTTACATGGCCCCTCCGGGCGATACGCAGTATTTT. Protein product: CASSYMAPPGDTQYF.

The chain recombines TRBV7-9 with TRBJ2-1; TRBD1 agrees at 9 bases. J gave up 7 bases and V 5 bases, and 12 bases lay outside the gene matches. The germline V gene encodes CDR1 SEHNR and CDR2 FQNEAQ (reference sequence). The CDR3 length is 16 residues. The CDR3 DNA reads TGTGCCAGCAGCAACGGCGGGACAGGGCTCTTAAATGAGCAGTTCTTC. Its translation: CASSNGGTGLLNEQFF.

This chain uses TRBV9 with TRBJ2-7; D may be TRBD1 or TRBD2 (5 bases each). Trimming pared 0 bases from V and 6 bases from J, leaving 13 bases between. Looked up from germline, CDR1 is SGDLS and CDR2 is YYNGEE. The CDR3 spans 14 residues. This CDR3 is CASSVDLGPGEQYF. The CDR3 DNA is TGTGCCAGCAGCGTAGATCTGGGACCAGGCGAGCAGTACTTC. Together with reference TRBV9 and TRBJ2-7, the CDR3 gives the full variable domain: DSGVTQTPKHLITATGQRVTLRCSPRSGDLSVYWYQQSLDQGLQFLIQYYNGEERAKGNILERFSAQQFPDLHSELNLSSLELGDSALYFCASSVDLGPGEQYFGPGTRLTVT.

This clonotype was observed many times. CDR3 sequence: CASSLASGGFETQYF. The DNA for the CDR3 is TGTGCCAGCAGCTTGGCTAGCGGGGGGTTCGAGACCCAGTACTTC. The rearrangement links TRBV5-6 to TRBJ2-5, with TRBD2 matching over 11 bases. The ends lost 0 bases at V and 5 bases at J; junction bases unmatched: 3. In germline, CDR1 is SGHDT, CDR2 YYEEEE. The CDR3 contains 15 residues. Combining the CDR3 with reference TRBV5-6 and TRBJ2-5 gives the whole variable domain DAGVTQSPTHLIKTRGQQVTLRCSPKSGHDTVSWYQQALGQGPQFIFQYYEEEERQRGNFPDRFSGHQFPNYSSELNVNALLLGDSALYLCASSLASGGFETQYFGPGTRLLVL.

This clonotype was counted between two and nine times. The rearrangement joins TRBV5-1 to TRBJ2-7; D tentatively fits TRBD1 or TRBD2 (5 bases each). Deletions cut 4 bases from V and 2 bases from J, with 13 bases between. The germline CDR1 and CDR2 sequences are SGHRS and YFSETQ. The CDR3 consists of 14 residues. The CDR3 protein is CASSTQGAAYEQYF. CDR3 nucleotide sequence: TGCGCCAGCAGCACTCAGGGAGCCGCCTACGAGCAGTACTTC.

This clonotype has just a few counts. The chain is built from TRBV5-1 and TRBJ2-7; D not certain. CDR1 SGHRS and CDR2 YFSETQ come from the germline V gene. V was pared by 0 bases and J by 3 bases, with 13 bases between. This CDR3 contains 15 residues. CDR3 sequence reads: CASSLGPSPSYEQYV. In nucleotides, the CDR3 is TGCGCCAGCAGCTTGGGGCCTAGTCCCAGCTACGAGCAGTACGTC.

This clonotype turned up a few times. The chain uses TRBV4-3 and TRBJ1-1; D is perhaps TRBD1 (5 bases). This CDR3 contains 15 residues. Germline-derived CDR1 and CDR2 are LGHNA and YSLEER. V was cut by 0 bases and J by 4 bases, with 12 bases left in between. The CDR3 loop reads CASSQDGAGGTEAFF. Written as DNA, the CDR3 is TGCGCCAGCAGCCAAGATGGGGCGGGCGGCACTGAAGCTTTCTTT.

This clonotype came up a few times. This chain connects TRBV6-1 to TRBJ2-7; D is uncertain. Germline CDR1 is MNHNS and CDR2 is SASEGT. CDR3 size: 13 residues. Trimming removed 4 bases from V and 1 base from J, with 8 bases in between. CDR3 amino acids: CASSVYSSYEQYF. Here the CDR3 DNA reads TGTGCCAGCAGTGTTTACAGTTCCTACGAGCAGTACTTC.

This clonotype occurred many times. This chain links TRBV12-3 or TRBV12-4 with TRBJ1-1; the match to TRBD1 covers 7 bases. There are 14 residues in the CDR3. With V trimmed by 2 bases and J by 5 bases, 5 bases remained unmatched. As DNA, the CDR3 is TGTGCCAGCAGTTTAAGACAGGGAGAAACTGAAGCTTTCTTT. Protein: CASSLRQGETEAFF.

This clonotype was seen many times. V gene TRBV5-1 combines with J gene TRBJ2-2; 7 nucleotides agree with TRBD1. In germline, CDR1 is SGHRS, CDR2 YFSETQ. Trimming cost V 0 bases and J 5 bases; bases outside gene matches: 7. The CDR3 has 16 residues. DNA for the CDR3: TGCGCCAGCAGCTTGGGACAGGGAGTCGAAACCGGGGAGCTGTTTTTT. Translated: CASSLGQGVETGELFF.

The CDR3 region has the DNA TGCGCCAGCAGTCCGGGACAGGGGACCACTGAAGCTTTCTTT. This translates into CASSPGQGTTEAFF. V gene TRBV10-1 combines with J gene TRBJ1-1; TRBD1 matches at 10 bases. Per the germline V gene, CDR1 is WNHNN and CDR2 is SYGVQD (reference sequence). This CDR3 has 14 residues. The V and J ends lost 5 bases and 4 bases, in that order; junction bases with no gene match: 4.

In its sample, this clonotype was seen many times. In nucleotides, the CDR3 is TGCAGTGCTGAGACGGGGGGGGCCGCCTACGAGCAGTACTTC. Translation gives CSAETGGAAYEQYF. V usage is TRBV20-1 and J usage is TRBJ2-7, with TRBD2 matching 8 bases. There are 14 residues in the CDR3. The germline V gene has CDR1 DFQATT and CDR2 SNEGSKA (reference sequence). V trimming: 5 bases; J trimming: 2 bases; junction bases outside the gene matches: 8.

This clonotype was detected ten times or more. The chain recombines TRBV5-6 with TRBJ2-7, with TRBD1 matching over 8 bases. The germline V gene encodes CDR1 SGHDT and CDR2 YYEEEE. The V gene end was trimmed by 0 bases and the J gene end by 0 bases; junction bases not matched to a gene: 2. This CDR3 contains 15 residues. The CDR3 here is CASSLAGTGSYEQYV. The CDR3 DNA sequence: TGTGCCAGCAGCTTGGCGGGGACAGGCTCCTACGAGCAGTACGTC.